This entry lists 24 T cell receptor beta chains sequenced from one sample in a study of cytomegalovirus exposure and HLA in healthy donors. Clones were read by immunoSEQ multiplex PCR, and TCRdb kept only the in-frame ones, dropping some. This sample has 250,000 to 400,000 clones; over 75% occur once, and the top ten carry roughly 0.96%. Source material: PBMCs. These receptors all stem from a man aged 25 to 45 in good health and CMV-seronegative.

V is TRBV6-6 and J is TRBJ2-3; 13 bases fit TRBD2. The V and J ends lost 7 bases and 6 bases, in that order; junction bases with no gene match: 4. The CDR3 consists of 14 residues. Germline CDR1 and CDR2: MNHNY and SVGAGI (reference sequence). In DNA, the CDR3 is TGTGCCAGCACCAAGACTAGCGGGGGGGATACGCAGTATTTT. It encodes CASTKTSGGDTQYF.

The chain has TRBV2 and TRBJ2-2; 8 nucleotides align to TRBD2. Germline V gene lookup returns CDR1 SNHLY and CDR2 FYNNEI. CDR3 size: 17 residues. The V segment lost 3 bases and the J segment 0 bases; nucleotides outside the gene matches: 6. The CDR3 here is CASSDPGLASNTGELFF. DNA of the CDR3: TGTGCCAGCAGTGATCCAGGACTAGCCTCGAACACCGGGGAGCTGTTTTTT. The full variable domain, with the rest looked up from reference TRBV2 and TRBJ2-2, is EPEVTQTPSHQVTQMGQEVILRCVPISNHLYFYWYRQILGQKVEFLVSFYNNEISEKSEIFDDQFSVERPDGSNFTLKIRSTKLEDSAMYFCASSDPGLASNTGELFFGEGSRLTVL.

The chain uses TRBV2 and TRBJ2-7, with TRBD1 matching over 10 bases. With V trimmed by 6 bases and J by 7 bases, 3 bases remained unmatched. The germline CDR1 and CDR2 sequences are SNHLY and FYNNEI. The length of the CDR3 is 12 residues. The CDR3 protein is CASRGTGEEQYF. The CDR3 DNA reads as TGTGCCAGCAGGGGGACAGGGGAAGAGCAGTACTTC.

V is TRBV7-9 and J is TRBJ1-6; D remains unclear. CDR1 and CDR2 from the germline V gene are SEHNR and FQNEAQ (reference sequence). With 5 bases removed from V and 11 bases from J, the gap between germline ends came to 10 bases. This CDR3 has 12 amino acids. CDR3 sequence (DNA): TGTGCCAGCAGCGTACGCGAAGCACCCCTCCACTTT. It is translated as CASSVREAPLHF.

There are a few counts of this clone. Other DNA sequences in the same sample also yield this CDR3. This chain uses TRBV5-1 with TRBJ1-2; TRBD1 matches at 7 bases. With V trimmed by 2 bases and J by 4 bases, 2 bases remained unmatched. This CDR3 has 13 residues. Germline lookup yields CDR1 SGHRS and CDR2 YFSETQ. Written as DNA, the CDR3 is TGCGCCAGCAGCTTAGGGGGCCTCTATGGCTACACCTTC. Amino acids: CASSLGGLYGYTF.

DNA of the CDR3: TGTGCCAGTACCAAGGGACAGCCTAGATCCTATGGCTACACCTTC. Encoded protein: CASTKGQPRSYGYTF. This chain links TRBV19 with TRBJ1-2, with 7 bases fitting TRBD1. V gave up 7 bases and J gave up 4 bases; unmatched junction bases: 12. CDR3 length: 15 residues. Per germline, CDR1 LNHDA and CDR2 SQIVND (reference sequence).

This clone appeared a few times. The chain combines TRBV10-1 with TRBJ2-4, with TRBD1 matching over 10 bases. V gave up 0 bases and J gave up 7 bases; unmatched junction bases: 3. Germline values: CDR1 WNHNN, CDR2 SYGVQD (reference sequence). The CDR3 runs 15 residues. CDR3 sequence reads: CASSESGTGVNIQYF. CDR3 coding DNA: TGCGCCAGCAGTGAGTCGGGGACAGGGGTCAACATTCAGTACTTC.

The chain combines TRBV5-1 with TRBJ2-7; 15 nucleotides align to TRBD2. The CDR3 has 18 residues. The germline V gene has CDR1 SGHRS and CDR2 YFSETQ. V was pared by 0 bases and J by 0 bases, with 4 bases of the junction left unmatched. The CDR3 DNA follows: TGCGCCAGCAGCTTGGCGGGACTAGCGGGGGGCCCCTCCTACGAGCAGTACTTC. Its protein product is CASSLAGLAGGPSYEQYF.

The rearrangement uses TRBV7-9 and TRBJ1-2; no clear D gene. Germline-derived CDR1 and CDR2 are SEHNR and FQNEAQ (reference sequence). Trimming took 2 bases from V and 7 from J, leaving 14 bases between them. The CDR3 is 14 residues long. In DNA form, the CDR3 reads TGTGCCAGCAGCTTAATACCCACGACGGGTGGCTACACCTTC. Translated, it gives CASSLIPTTGGYTF.

This chain uses TRBV9 with TRBJ2-5; 8 bases are a match to TRBD2. J was trimmed by 4 bases and V by 4 bases; bases with no gene match: 6. Germline lookup yields CDR1 SGDLS and CDR2 YYNGEE. The CDR3 runs to 14 residues. CDR3 sequence: CASSNGGAGETQYF. CDR3 DNA: TGTGCCAGCAGCAACGGGGGGGCGGGAGAGACCCAGTACTTC.

The chain has TRBV27 and TRBJ1-2; 9 nucleotides agree with TRBD1. This CDR3 comprises 16 residues. Trimming removed 1 base from V and 6 bases from J; junction bases left unmatched: 9. In germline, CDR1 is MNHEY, CDR2 SMNVEV (reference sequence). This CDR3 is CASSLLQGAGRDGYTF. The CDR3 DNA sequence: TGTGCCAGCAGTTTATTACAGGGGGCAGGGAGAGATGGCTACACCTTC.

This clone was seen at least ten times. The chain employs TRBV10-1 and TRBJ1-2; possibly TRBD1 for D (5 bases). V lost 6 bases and J 8 bases, leaving 16 bases between the germline ends. The CDR3 covers 13 residues. Germline CDR1 is WNHNN and CDR2 is SYGVQD (reference sequence). The CDR3 sequence: CASRWGDLSGYTF. In DNA form, the CDR3 reads TGCGCCAGCAGGTGGGGCGACCTATCCGGCTACACCTTC.

The rearrangement uses TRBV6-1 and TRBJ2-2; 7 bases align to TRBD1. In germline, CDR1 is MNHNS, CDR2 SASEGT. Trimming at V came to 7 bases and at J to 4 bases, leaving 9 bases not matched to a gene. CDR3 length: 15 residues. As DNA, the CDR3 is TGTGCCAGCACTATGTCGGCAGGGGGCACCGGGGAGCTGTTTTTT. Translating it yields CASTMSAGGTGELFF.

Points on this clone: Other DNA sequences in this sample translate to the same CDR3. This rearrangement joins TRBV9 to TRBJ1-2; maybe TRBD1 (5 bases). The CDR3 is 14 residues long. V lost 0 bases, J lost 1 base, and 7 bases lay in between. Germline loops: CDR1 SGDLS, CDR2 YYNGEE. The CDR3 coding sequence is TGTGCCAGCAGCGTAGGGGGCGATAACTATGGCTACACCTTC. It yields the protein CASSVGGDNYGYTF.

Remarks on this clone: The sample contains more than one DNA sequence encoding this CDR3. The chain links TRBV2 to TRBJ2-7, with a tentative D call TRBD1 (6 bases). V was cut by 8 bases and J by 4 bases, with 18 bases left in between. The germline gives CDR1 SNHLY, CDR2 FYNNEI. The CDR3 totals 14 residues. CDR3 bases: TGTGCCAGCTTAGGGCTAGCAGGGGCGTACGAGCAGTACTTC. Protein product: CASLGLAGAYEQYF.

This chain connects TRBV5-4 to TRBJ1-4; TRBD1 agrees at 10 bases. The germline V gene encodes CDR1 SGHNT and CDR2 YYREEE (reference sequence). V lost 4 bases and J lost 7; bases outside the gene matches: 4. The CDR3 contains 14 residues. The CDR3 protein is CASSPDRGTEKLFF. The CDR3 bases are TGTGCCAGCAGCCCGGACAGGGGGACTGAAAAACTGTTTTTT.

V and J are TRBV6-5 and TRBJ1-2, with a possible D match to TRBD1 (6 bases). Between the trimmed V and J ends, which lost 2 bases and 8 bases, there was a span of 12 bases. The CDR3 loop spans 13 amino acids. Looked up from germline, CDR1 is MNHEY and CDR2 is SVGAGI. The CDR3 DNA follows: TGTGCCAGCAGTTACCAGGGGTATTGGGGCTACACCTTC. It codes for CASSYQGYWGYTF.

J is TRBJ1-4 and V is TRBV7-9; D is uncertain. Germline CDR1 and CDR2: SEHNR and FQNEAQ (reference sequence). Trimming stripped 1 base from V and 8 bases from J, with 5 bases between. CDR3 size: 12 residues. In DNA, the CDR3 is TGTGCCAGCAGCTTAGAGGAGGAAAAACTGTTTTTT. Protein sequence: CASSLEEEKLFF.

Here the CDR3 reads CASSLARLTITNTEAFF. CDR3 nucleotide sequence: TGCGCCAGCAGCTTGGCCCGACTAACAATTACGAACACTGAAGCTTTCTTT. The rearrangement joins TRBV5-1 to TRBJ1-1; D unclear. Trimming pared 0 bases from V and 1 base from J, leaving 16 bases between. Germline lookup yields CDR1 SGHRS and CDR2 YFSETQ. This CDR3 comprises 17 residues. The full variable domain, rest sourced from reference TRBV5-1 and TRBJ1-1, is KAGVTQTPRYLIKTRGQQVTLSCSPISGHRSVSWYQQTPGQGLQFLFEYFSETQRNKGNFPGRFSGRQFSNSRSEMNVSTLELGDSALYLCASSLARLTITNTEAFFGQGTRLTVV.

The genes are TRBV5-1 and TRBJ2-2, with a weak D call TRBD1 (6 bases). Germline CDR1 and CDR2: SGHRS and YFSETQ. V lost 4 bases and J lost 1, with 14 bases in between. CDR3 size: 16 residues. CDR3 in amino acids: CASSIGQSVNTGELFF. The CDR3 nucleotides read TGCGCCAGCAGCATCGGACAGTCAGTGAACACCGGGGAGCTGTTTTTT.

The chain uses TRBV5-1 and TRBJ2-1, with 13 positions matching TRBD2. Germline lookup yields CDR1 SGHRS and CDR2 YFSETQ. The CDR3 totals 16 residues. The junction had 8 bases not matched to a gene; V was cut back by 4 bases and J by 7 bases. CDR3 coding DNA: TGCGCCAGCAGCCCGTTGACTAGCGGGGGGACGAATGAGCAGTTCTTC. It encodes CASSPLTSGGTNEQFF.

V usage is TRBV5-4 and J usage is TRBJ2-3; 12 bases are shared with TRBD2. The germline gives CDR1 SGHNT, CDR2 YYREEE (reference sequence). The CDR3 covers 17 residues. The V gene end was trimmed by 0 bases and the J gene end by 6 bases; junction bases not matched to a gene: 8. Written as DNA, the CDR3 is TGTGCCAGCAGCTTGGTGCCTAGCGGGGGGGCTAAGGATACGCAGTATTTT. Protein: CASSLVPSGGAKDTQYF.

The chain has TRBV7-2 and TRBJ1-1; TRBD1 agrees at 7 bases. The ends lost 8 bases at V and 4 bases at J; junction bases unmatched: 7. The CDR3 consists of 13 residues. Germline lookup yields CDR1 SGHTA and CDR2 FQGNSA. DNA for the CDR3: TGTGCCAGCCGCGCCCAGGGGGGCACTGAAGCTTTCTTT. This encodes CASRAQGGTEAFF.

As concerns this clone: The same CDR3 is also encoded by other DNA sequences in this sample. The chain recombines TRBV7-2 with TRBJ2-7; tentative D call: TRBD1 (6 bases). The CDR3 is 15 residues long. Germline V CDR1 and CDR2: SGHTA, FQGNSA. V was shortened by 1 base and J by 0 bases, with 10 bases between the two germline ends. Here the CDR3 DNA reads TGTGCCAGCAGCTTAGATGGGGGCTACTCCTACGAGCAGTACTTC. Protein: CASSLDGGYSYEQYF.